Given below is one TCR beta chain in context. Its specificity is unknown. These data come from a study of graft-versus-host responses after intestinal transplantation. The wider study: Every recipient underwent anti-thymocyte globulin induction, then tacrolimus and steroids for two to four years. Study outcomes and limitations: Early HvG declines after transplant were associated with peak circulating GvH clone levels. Allografts of patients with graft-donor T cell macrochimerism showed high graft-versus-host to host-versus-graft clone ratios.

Here immunoSEQ multiplex PCR was the method, and the copy in TCRdb shows in-frame clones only, minus some. Counted here are 85,000 to 100,000 clones, roughly 92% occurring once; the ten biggest clones make up approximately 0.064%. Looked up from germline, CDR1 is SEHNR and CDR2 is FQNEAQ (reference sequence). This CDR3 has 13 residues. The V and J ends lost 3 bases and 8 bases respectively, with 11 bases between them. The chain combines TRBV7-9 with TRBJ2-1; a weak D match, TRBD1 (5 bases). This material consisted of unstimulated CD8+ T cells sorted from spleen or lymph node cells, taken before transplant. The clonotype comes from a human donor who was the organ donor for an intestinal transplant. The CDR3 sequence: CASSFEFRDEQFF. The DNA of the CDR3 is TGTGCCAGCAGCTTTGAATTCAGGGATGAGCAGTTCTTC.